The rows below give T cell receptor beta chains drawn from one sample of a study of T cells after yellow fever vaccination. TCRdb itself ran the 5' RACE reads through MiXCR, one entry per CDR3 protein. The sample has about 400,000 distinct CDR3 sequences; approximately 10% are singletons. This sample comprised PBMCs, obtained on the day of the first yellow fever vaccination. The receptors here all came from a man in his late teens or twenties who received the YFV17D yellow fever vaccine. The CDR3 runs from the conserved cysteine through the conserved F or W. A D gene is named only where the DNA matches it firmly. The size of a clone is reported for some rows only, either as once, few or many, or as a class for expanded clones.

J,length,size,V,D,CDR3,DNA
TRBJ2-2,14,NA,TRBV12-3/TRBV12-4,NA,CVSTHSRGTGELFF,TGTGTCAGCACTCATAGTAGGGGAACCGGGGAGCTGTTTTTT
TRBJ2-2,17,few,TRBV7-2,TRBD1,CASSLAPQGADTGELFF,TGTGCCAGCAGCTTAGCCCCACAGGGGGCGGACACCGGGGAGCTGTTTTTT
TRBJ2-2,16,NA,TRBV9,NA,CASSVVGRTSTGELFF,TGTGCCAGCAGCGTAGTGGGACGGACAAGCACCGGGGAGCTGTTTTTT
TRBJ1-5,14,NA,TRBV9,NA,CASSVGSSNQPQHF,TGTGCCAGCAGCGTAGGCTCTAGCAATCAGCCCCAGCATTTT
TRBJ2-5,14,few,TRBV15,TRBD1,CATSNRQGQETQYF,TGTGCCACCAGCAATCGACAGGGACAAGAGACCCAGTACTTC
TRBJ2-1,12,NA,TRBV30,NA,CAWRPSFGEQFF,TGTGCCTGGAGACCCTCGTTCGGTGAGCAGTTCTTC
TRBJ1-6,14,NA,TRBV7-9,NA,CASSLGRINSPLHF,TGTGCCAGCAGCTTAGGCAGGATTAATTCACCCCTCCACTTT
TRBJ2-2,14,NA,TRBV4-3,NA,CASSHVGRLGELFF,TGCGCCAGCAGCCACGTGGGACGCTTAGGGGAGCTGTTTTTT
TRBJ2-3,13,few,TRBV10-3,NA,CAARDLNTDTQYF,TGTGCCGCCCGGGACCTTAACACAGATACGCAGTATTTT
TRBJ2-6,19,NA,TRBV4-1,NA,CASSQVLGAPLSGANVLTF,TGCGCCAGCAGCCAGGTGCTGGGTGCACCCCTCTCTGGGGCCAACGTCCTGACTTTC
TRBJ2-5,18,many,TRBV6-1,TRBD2,CASSPPPQLAGGGETQYF,TGTGCCAGCAGTCCTCCGCCCCAACTAGCGGGGGGAGGTGAGACCCAGTACTTC
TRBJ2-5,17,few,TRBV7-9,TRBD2,CASSYSGTSGVEETQYF,TGTGCCAGCAGCTACTCCGGGACTAGCGGGGTGGAAGAGACCCAGTACTTC
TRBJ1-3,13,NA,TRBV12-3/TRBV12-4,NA,CASSFPEGHTIYF,TGTGCCAGCAGTTTTCCCGAGGGACACACCATATATTTT
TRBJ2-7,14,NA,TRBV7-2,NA,CASKPGNTPYEQYF,TGTGCCAGCAAACCGGGAAATACACCCTACGAGCAGTACTTC
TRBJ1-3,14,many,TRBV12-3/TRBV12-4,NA,CASRPGTLGNTIYF,TGTGCCAGCAGACCCGGGACCCTGGGAAACACCATATATTTT
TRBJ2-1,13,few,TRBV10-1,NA,CASSPGSRGEQFF,TGCGCCAGCAGCCCCGGGTCCAGGGGTGAGCAGTTCTTC
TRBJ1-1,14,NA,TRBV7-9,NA,CASSLAQVETEAFF,TGTGCCAGCAGCTTAGCCCAGGTGGAGACTGAAGCTTTCTTT
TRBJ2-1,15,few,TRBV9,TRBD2,CASSVTSGGRDEQFF,TGTGCCAGCAGCGTCACTAGCGGGGGGAGGGATGAGCAGTTCTTC
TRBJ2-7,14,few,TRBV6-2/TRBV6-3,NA,CASSYGRARGEQYF,TGTGCCAGCAGTTACGGCAGGGCTCGGGGCGAGCAGTACTTC
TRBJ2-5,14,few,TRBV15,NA,CATSRAPPRETQYF,TGTGCCACCAGCAGAGCCCCTCCTCGAGAGACCCAGTACTTC
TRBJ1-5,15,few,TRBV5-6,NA,CASSLAPLGNQPQHF,TGTGCCAGCAGCTTGGCCCCCTTGGGCAATCAGCCCCAGCATTTT
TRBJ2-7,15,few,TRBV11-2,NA,CASSLAPGASPEQYF,TGTGCCAGCAGCTTAGCACCCGGGGCCAGTCCCGAGCAGTACTTC
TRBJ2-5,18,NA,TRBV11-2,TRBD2,CASSLGLYWTSGDEPQYF,TGTGCCAGCAGCTTAGGACTTTATTGGACTAGCGGGGATGAGCCCCAGTACTTC
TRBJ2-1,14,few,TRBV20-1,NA,CSARDQDFYNEQFF,TGCAGTGCTAGAGATCAGGACTTCTACAATGAGCAGTTCTTC
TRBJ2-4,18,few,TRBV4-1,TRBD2,CASRPRTDGTSERNIQYF,TGCGCCAGCAGACCCCGCACGGACGGGACTAGTGAGAGAAACATTCAGTACTTC
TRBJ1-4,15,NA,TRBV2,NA,CASRRSGLEGEKLFF,TGTGCCAGCCGTAGGTCGGGCCTAGAAGGTGAAAAACTGTTTTTT
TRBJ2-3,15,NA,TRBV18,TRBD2,CASVKTSGGADTQYF,TGTGCCAGCGTAAAGACTAGCGGGGGGGCAGATACGCAGTATTTT
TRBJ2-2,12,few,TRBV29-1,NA,CSVEVRSGELFF,TGCAGCGTTGAAGTTAGAAGCGGGGAGCTGTTTTTT
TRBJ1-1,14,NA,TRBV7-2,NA,CASSTPLGRTEAFF,TGTGCCAGCAGCACACCACTCGGGCGTACTGAAGCTTTCTTT
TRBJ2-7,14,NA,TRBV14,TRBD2,CASSQERGAFEQYF,TGTGCCAGCAGCCAGGAGCGGGGGGCCTTCGAGCAGTACTTC
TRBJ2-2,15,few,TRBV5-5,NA,CASSLRERGTGELFF,TGTGCCAGCAGCTTGCGGGAAAGAGGGACCGGGGAGCTGTTTTTT
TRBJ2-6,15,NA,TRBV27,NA,CASSSSPSGANVLTF,TGTGCCAGCAGCTCTAGCCCCTCTGGGGCCAACGTCCTGACTTTC
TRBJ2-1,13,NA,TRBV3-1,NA,CASSLYHRDEQFF,TGTGCCAGCAGCCTCTACCACAGGGATGAGCAGTTCTTC
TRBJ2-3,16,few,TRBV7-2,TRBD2,CASSWGLAGDTDTQYF,TGTGCCAGCAGCTGGGGACTAGCGGGGGACACAGATACGCAGTATTTT
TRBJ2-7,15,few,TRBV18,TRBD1,CASSIGTGHSYEQYF,TGTGCCAGCTCAATAGGGACAGGCCACTCCTACGAGCAGTACTTC
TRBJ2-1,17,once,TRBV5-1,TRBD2,CASRISGGLSSYNEQFF,TGCGCCAGCAGAATTAGCGGGGGCCTAAGCTCCTACAATGAGCAGTTCTTC
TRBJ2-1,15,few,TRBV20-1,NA,CSARGGPAVRDEQFF,TGCAGTGCTAGAGGGGGACCCGCCGTACGCGATGAGCAGTTCTTC
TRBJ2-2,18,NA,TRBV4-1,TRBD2,CASSQVIGAGANTGELFF,TGCGCCAGCAGCCAAGTCATCGGCGCGGGGGCGAACACCGGGGAGCTGTTTTTT
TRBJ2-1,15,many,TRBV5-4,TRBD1,CASRERTGPWNEQFF,TGTGCCAGCAGGGAGCGGACAGGCCCCTGGAATGAGCAGTTCTTC
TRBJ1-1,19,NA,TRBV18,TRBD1,CASSPLGQGGPQMNTEAFF,TGTGCCAGCTCACCGCTGGGACAGGGAGGCCCCCAAATGAACACTGAAGCTTTCTTT
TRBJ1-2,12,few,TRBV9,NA,CASSVATMGYTF,TGTGCCAGCAGCGTAGCTACGATGGGCTACACCTTC
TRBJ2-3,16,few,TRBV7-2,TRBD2,CASSPPAGTRTDTQYF,TGTGCCAGCAGCCCCCCCGCCGGGACTAGAACAGATACGCAGTATTTT
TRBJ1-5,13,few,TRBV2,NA,CASSWTAAQPQHF,TGTGCCAGCAGCTGGACAGCCGCTCAGCCCCAGCATTTT
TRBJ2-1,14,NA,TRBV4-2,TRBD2,CASSLAGGLLEQFF,TGTGCCAGCAGCCTAGCGGGGGGCCTTCTTGAGCAGTTCTTC
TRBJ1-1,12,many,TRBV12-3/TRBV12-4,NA,CASSLFLGEAFF,TGTGCCAGCAGTTTATTTCTCGGTGAAGCTTTCTTT
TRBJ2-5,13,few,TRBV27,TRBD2,CASSLGGIETQYF,TGTGCCAGCAGTTTGGGAGGGATCGAGACCCAGTACTTC
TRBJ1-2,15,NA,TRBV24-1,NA,CATSDPHRPNYGYTF,TGTGCCACCAGTGATCCCCATCGACCTAACTATGGCTACACCTTC
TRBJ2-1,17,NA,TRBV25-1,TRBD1,CASSASTGDGSYNEQFF,TGTGCCAGCAGTGCCTCGACAGGGGACGGATCCTACAATGAGCAGTTCTTC
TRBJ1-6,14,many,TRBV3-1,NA,CASSQGLVGTPLHF,TGTGCCAGCAGCCAAGGCCTGGTGGGTACACCCCTCCACTTT
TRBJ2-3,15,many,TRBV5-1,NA,CASSPSVAAADTQYF,TGCGCCAGCAGTCCCTCGGTAGCGGCGGCGGATACGCAGTATTTT
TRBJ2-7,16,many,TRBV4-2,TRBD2,CASSPRGTSGSYEQYF,TGTGCCAGCAGCCCCAGGGGGACTAGCGGTTCCTACGAGCAGTACTTC
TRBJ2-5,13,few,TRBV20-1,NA,CSARSGQVRAQYF,TGCAGTGCTAGGTCCGGCCAGGTTAGGGCCCAGTACTTC
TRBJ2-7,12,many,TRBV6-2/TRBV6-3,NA,CASGGGNYEQYF,TGTGCCTCCGGGGGCGGCAACTACGAGCAGTACTTC
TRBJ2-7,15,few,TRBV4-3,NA,CASSQVKGQTYEQYF,TGCGCCAGCAGCCAAGTTAAAGGACAGACCTACGAGCAGTACTTC
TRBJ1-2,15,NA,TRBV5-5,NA,CASSLGGLSNYGYTF,TGTGCCAGCAGCTTGGGAGGGTTGTCTAACTATGGCTACACCTTC
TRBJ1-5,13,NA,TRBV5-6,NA,CASSLEGRGTQHF,TGTGCCAGCAGCTTGGAAGGGAGAGGGACCCAGCATTTT
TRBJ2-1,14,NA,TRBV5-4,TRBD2,CASRTVAGANEQFF,TGTGCCAGCAGGACCGTAGCGGGGGCGAATGAGCAGTTCTTC
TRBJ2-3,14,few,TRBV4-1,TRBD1,CASSQPTGADTQYF,TGCGCCAGCAGCCAACCGACAGGGGCAGATACGCAGTATTTT
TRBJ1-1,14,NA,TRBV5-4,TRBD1,CASSATGGVTEAFF,TGTGCCAGCAGCGCGACAGGGGGCGTCACTGAAGCTTTCTTT
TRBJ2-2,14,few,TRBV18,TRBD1,CASSPQGRNGELFF,TGTGCCAGCTCGCCACAGGGGAGAAACGGGGAGCTGTTTTTT